This is a list of T cell receptor beta chains from one sample in a study of cytomegalovirus exposure and HLA in healthy donors. Measured with immunoSEQ multiplex PCR; TCRdb has only the in-frame clones, and not every one. This sample has some 140,000 clones; 60% to 75% occur once, and the top ten carry roughly 2.8%. The source material was PBMCs. All receptors come from a man aged 18 to 30 in good health and CMV-seronegative. CDR3s leave out the opening cysteine and the closing phenylalanine or tryptophan. D genes are given only for firm matches.

j_gene	d_gene	v_gene	CDR3aa
TRBJ1-4	.	TRBV6-5	ASSYSMSSEKLF
TRBJ1-4	.	TRBV15	ATSRGLGSGEKLF
TRBJ1-2	.	TRBV6-1	ASSESDGEAGYGYT
TRBJ1-4	.	TRBV5-1	ASSLVGGPNEKLF
TRBJ1-5	.	TRBV19	ASSMEISNQPQH
TRBJ1-2	TRBD1	TRBV11-2	ASSSLRGLPYNYGYT
TRBJ2-3	TRBD1	TRBV10-3	AIRDRGSDTQY
TRBJ2-1	.	TRBV7-6	ASSPQRSSYNEQF
TRBJ2-7	.	TRBV9	ASSSPQGGTYEQY
TRBJ2-2	.	TRBV10-3	AITPGGSTGELF
TRBJ2-2	TRBD2	TRBV9	ASSAGTSELTGELF
TRBJ1-2	TRBD1	TRBV19	ASSISGQPYGYT
TRBJ1-1	TRBD1	TRBV4-2	ASSQAQGANTEAF
TRBJ1-1	.	TRBV7-8	ASSLILTRTEAF
TRBJ2-7	TRBD1	TRBV9	ASSVGQGAYEQY
TRBJ1-2	TRBD1	TRBV4-2	ASSQEGDRASGYT
TRBJ1-1	.	TRBV27	ASSPFGGLSTEAF
TRBJ1-1	.	TRBV7-2	ASSPQEGSTEAF
TRBJ1-4	TRBD1	TRBV28	ASGDREVDEKLF
TRBJ1-2	.	TRBV5-1	ASSSNAELGRGYT
TRBJ1-1	.	TRBV6-5	ASSRIQGWNTEAF
TRBJ2-1	TRBD1	TRBV27	ASSLGPGQGRNWDNEQF
TRBJ2-5	TRBD2	TRBV28	ASSFRTSGGETQY
TRBJ2-3	TRBD1	TRBV6-1	ASSDAGTENTDTQY
TRBJ2-5	TRBD1	TRBV19	ASSFLGTEETQY
TRBJ1-1	.	TRBV4-1	ASSQSLTEAF
TRBJ2-7	.	TRBV6-6	ASSPPADDGVREQY
TRBJ1-3	.	TRBV27	ASSPVGGPGNTIY
TRBJ2-3	.	TRBV19	ASSMIGQNTDTQY
TRBJ2-3	.	TRBV29-1	SVIWTSTDTQY
TRBJ1-6	.	TRBV6-5	ASKGGGSPLH
TRBJ1-4	TRBD1	TRBV4-1	ASRLGTGGLNEKLF
TRBJ2-7	TRBD1	TRBV19	ASKVTGGANEQY
TRBJ1-1	.	TRBV10-3	AIAWGENTEAF
TRBJ2-7	.	TRBV19	ASSIQGRPYEQY
TRBJ1-2	.	TRBV7-2	ASSWGHWDYGYT
TRBJ2-7	TRBD1	TRBV9	ASSAGGTGGYEQY
TRBJ2-5	.	TRBV7-9	ASSLAGGGETQY
TRBJ1-2	.	TRBV6-6	ASSSRYGYT
TRBJ2-3	.	TRBV5-6	AGSFDNGIDTQY
TRBJ1-1	.	TRBV30	AWSRVGAF
TRBJ2-5	.	TRBV19	ASSIRGSAETQY